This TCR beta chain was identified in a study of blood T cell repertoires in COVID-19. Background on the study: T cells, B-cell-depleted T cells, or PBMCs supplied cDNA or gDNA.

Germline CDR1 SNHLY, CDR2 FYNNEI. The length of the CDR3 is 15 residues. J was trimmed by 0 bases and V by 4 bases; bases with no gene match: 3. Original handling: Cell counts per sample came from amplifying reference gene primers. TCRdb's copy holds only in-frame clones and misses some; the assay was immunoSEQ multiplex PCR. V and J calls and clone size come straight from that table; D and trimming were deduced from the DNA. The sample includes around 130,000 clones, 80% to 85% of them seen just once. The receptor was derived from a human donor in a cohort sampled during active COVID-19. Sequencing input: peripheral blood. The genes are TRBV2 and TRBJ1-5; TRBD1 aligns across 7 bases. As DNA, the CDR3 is TGTGCCAGCAGTGGGGACAGAAATAGCAATCAGCCCCAGCATTTT. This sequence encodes CASSGDRNSNQPQHF. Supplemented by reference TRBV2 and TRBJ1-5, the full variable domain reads EPEVTQTPSHQVTQMGQEVILRCVPISNHLYFYWYRQILGQKVEFLVSFYNNEISEKSEIFDDQFSVERPDGSNFTLKIRSTKLEDSAMYFCASSGDRNSNQPQHFGDGTRLSIL.